The 18 T cell receptor beta chains in this list originate from one sample, sequenced in a study of CXCR3-negative and CXCR3-positive naive CD8 T cells. UMI-labeled TRB cDNA libraries were prepared by 5' RACE. TCRdb reprocessed the 5' RACE reads and keeps a single row for each CDR3 protein, giving no DNA. The table for this sample gives 84,000 or so distinct CDR3 sequences. Sequencing used naive CXCR3- CD8+ T cells from blood. Subset: CD45RO-CCR7+CD27+CD95- naive CD8+ T cells lacking CXCR3 (TNR3-). These receptors came from a human donor in good health. Some clones in this sample may be carry-over from other donors' samples.

The gene calls are TRBV6-1 and TRBJ1-2; TCRdb's D call, TRBD1, is unchecked because there is no DNA. CDR1 and CDR2 (germline): MNHNS, SASEGT. The CDR3 spans 14 residues. CDR3 amino acids: CASIEPDRHYGYTF.

CDR3 in amino acids: CASSYSAGAVQETQYF. This chain uses TRBV6-5 with TRBJ2-5; TCRdb's D call, TRBD1, is unchecked because there is no DNA. This CDR3 contains 16 residues. The V gene's germline CDR1 is MNHEY and CDR2 SVGAGI.

The chain uses TRBV30 and TRBJ1-1. CDR1 GTSNPN and CDR2 SVGIG come from the germline V gene (reference sequence). There are 13 residues in the CDR3. This CDR3 reads CAWSYGVITEAFF. Combining the CDR3 with reference TRBV30 and TRBJ1-1 gives the whole variable domain SQTIHQWPATLVQPVGSPLSLECTVEGTSNPNLYWYRQAAGRGLQLLFYSVGIGQISSEVPQNLSASRPQDRQFILSSKKLLLSDSGFYLCAWSYGVITEAFFGQGTRLTVV.

The chain joins TRBV20-1 to TRBJ1-2. The CDR3 sequence is 13 residues long. The germline CDR1 and CDR2 sequences are DFQATT and SNEGSKA (reference sequence). The CDR3 sequence: CSAYYAEDYGYTF.

The chain is built from TRBV14 and TRBJ2-1; the TCRdb D gene call, TRBD1, has no DNA to confirm it. This CDR3 region has 21 residues. From germline, CDR1 is SGHDN and CDR2 FVKESK. The CDR3 region is CASSQGTPIRGHLLTYNEQFF.

This chain links TRBV19 with TRBJ2-1; the TCRdb D gene call, TRBD1, has no DNA to confirm it. The CDR3 is made up of 12 amino acids. The germline CDR1 and CDR2 sequences are LNHDA and SQIVND (reference sequence). CDR3 sequence: CASRNRGDEQFF.

The V and J genes are TRBV5-4 and TRBJ2-7; TCRdb lists TRBD2, though no DNA is available to test this call. CDR1 SGHNT and CDR2 YYREEE come from the germline V gene (reference sequence). CDR3 length: 11 residues. The CDR3 loop reads CAASGRDEQYF.

The chain recombines TRBV7-9 with TRBJ2-2. The CDR3 loop spans 16 amino acids. CDR1 and CDR2 from the germline V gene are SEHNR and FQNEAQ (reference sequence). CDR3 sequence: CASSLATRPNTGELFF.

This sequence joins TRBV6-6 and TRBJ2-2. This CDR3 has 17 residues. The V gene's germline CDR1 is MNHNY and CDR2 SVGAGI (reference sequence). The chain's CDR3 is CASSYSPSPYRGGELFF.

The J gene is TRBJ2-2, the V gene TRBV29-1; TCRdb calls TRBD1, which cannot be checked without DNA. Germline V gene sequence: CDR1 SQVTM, CDR2 ANQGSEA. The CDR3 is 11 amino acids. CDR3 region: CSVGQGGELFF.

This clonotype registers medium-sized by frequency. This chain links TRBV27 with TRBJ2-7; the TCRdb D gene call, TRBD1, has no DNA to confirm it. The CDR3 covers 13 residues. Germline-derived CDR1 and CDR2 are MNHEY and SMNVEV (reference sequence). CDR3: CASSFGQAREQYF.

The genes are TRBV7-9 and TRBJ2-5; TCRdb gives TRBD2 as the D gene, but with no DNA this cannot be confirmed. The germline V gene encodes CDR1 SEHNR and CDR2 FQNEAQ (reference sequence). The CDR3 consists of 18 residues. CDR3 in amino acids: CASSLLTSGRLGRETQYF.

This sequence joins TRBV29-1 and TRBJ2-2. The CDR3 totals 12 residues. Germline CDR1 is SQVTM and CDR2 is ANQGSEA. This CDR3 reads CSVLVGFGELFF.

The chain couples TRBV7-3 to TRBJ2-6; TCRdb designates TRBD1, a call that cannot be tested without DNA. This CDR3 has 17 amino acids. Germline V CDR1 and CDR2: SGHTA, FQGTGA. CDR3 residues: CASSPRLRASGANVLTF.

Here the CDR3 reads CASSLDGRGLSNQPQHF. The rearrangement uses TRBV7-2 and TRBJ1-5; checking the TCRdb D call of TRBD1 is not possible without DNA. The CDR3 sequence is 17 residues long. Per the germline V gene, CDR1 is SGHTA and CDR2 is FQGNSA.

The V gene is TRBV12-3 or TRBV12-4, the J gene TRBJ1-4; the D gene TCRdb calls, TRBD1, cannot be checked with no DNA. The CDR3 spans 13 residues. The chain's CDR3 is CASSPRDNEKLFF.

CDR3 region: CATSSDLSRTGDYEQYF. This rearrangement joins TRBV15 to TRBJ2-7; absent DNA, TCRdb's TRBD1 call cannot be checked. The length of the CDR3 is 17 residues. Germline V CDR1 and CDR2: LNHNV, YYDKDF (reference sequence).

The J gene is TRBJ2-7, the V gene TRBV5-1. Germline-derived CDR1 and CDR2 are SGHRS and YFSETQ. The CDR3 runs to 13 residues. CDR3 sequence reads: CASGIGTSYEQYF.